Below are 10 T cell receptor beta chains sequenced from a single sample in a study of blood T cells in healthy people across ages. A second roughly 7 to 12 cycle PCR used barcoded and J-beta primers. A single record per CDR3 protein comes from TCRdb applying MiXCR to the 5' RACE reads. Among 1,300,000 or so distinct CDR3 sequences listed, approximately 59% were seen once. The sequenced sample was blood. The origin of the receptors is a man younger than 35 in good health.

The chain has TRBV2 and TRBJ1-2, with D unresolved. Germline CDR1 is SNHLY and CDR2 is FYNNEI. Trimming took 0 bases from V and 5 from J, leaving 10 bases between them. This CDR3 is 14 amino acids long. The chain's CDR3 is CASSEAVVHYGYTF. DNA of the CDR3: TGTGCCAGCAGTGAAGCGGTGGTACATTATGGCTACACCTTC.

The chain joins TRBV4-2 to TRBJ2-1; 11 nucleotides agree with TRBD2. The ends lost 3 bases at V and 0 bases at J; junction bases unmatched: 4. The germline gives CDR1 LGHNA, CDR2 YNFKEQ. This CDR3 region has 17 residues. CDR3 in DNA: TGTGCCAGCAGCCAGGGACTAGCGGACCTCTCCTACAATGAGCAGTTCTTC. Its translation: CASSQGLADLSYNEQFF.

The chain recombines TRBV27 with TRBJ1-2; 8 nucleotides match TRBD1. This CDR3 has 15 residues. Germline V gene data show CDR1 as MNHEY and CDR2 as SMNVEV (reference sequence). Trimming took 4 bases from V and 6 from J; bases not matched to a gene: 10. The CDR3 coding sequence is TGTGCCAGCAGTTCCTCCGGCTCAGGGGGCGATGGCTACACCTTC. Protein product: CASSSSGSGGDGYTF.

V usage is TRBV12-3 or TRBV12-4 and J usage is TRBJ2-3; D is possibly TRBD2 (6 bases). V lost 8 bases and J 4 bases, leaving 16 bases between the germline ends. The CDR3 has 14 amino acids. The CDR3 region has the DNA TGTGCCAGCCAACGGGACTCCACGCCAGATACGCAGTATTTT. Amino acids: CASQRDSTPDTQYF.

In its sample, this clonotype was seen once. The CDR3 loop is CASSQVLGGAEAFF. CDR3 DNA sequence: TGCGCCAGCAGCCAAGTTTTGGGGGGCGCTGAAGCTTTCTTT. V is TRBV4-3 and J is TRBJ1-1, with D maybe TRBD1 (6 bases). V was shortened by 1 base and J by 6 bases, with 12 bases between the two germline ends. CDR3 length: 14 residues. The V gene's germline CDR1 is LGHNA and CDR2 YSLEER.

The chain is built from TRBV27 and TRBJ1-5; D is unresolved. CDR1 is MNHEY and CDR2 is SMNVEV in the germline V gene (reference sequence). This CDR3 is 12 amino acids long. V gave up 8 bases and J gave up 0 bases, with 5 bases separating them. Written as DNA, the CDR3 is TGTGCCAGCGGTCATAGCAATCAGCCCCAGCATTTT. It translates to CASGHSNQPQHF.

The gene calls are TRBV5-6 and TRBJ2-7; TRBD1 might be the D (5 bases). V was pared by 3 bases and J by 10 bases, with 17 bases between. Germline values: CDR1 SGHDT, CDR2 YYEEEE. The CDR3 runs to 13 residues. CDR3 sequence: CASSWGPTPGQYF. CDR3 nucleotide sequence: TGTGCCAGCAGCTGGGGCCCGACACCCGGACAGTACTTC. Using reference TRBV5-6 and TRBJ2-7 for the parts outside the CDR3, the full variable domain is DAGVTQSPTHLIKTRGQQVTLRCSPKSGHDTVSWYQQALGQGPQFIFQYYEEEERQRGNFPDRFSGHQFPNYSSELNVNALLLGDSALYLCASSWGPTPGQYFGPGTRLTVT.

This clonotype occurred a few times. The chain has TRBV12-3 or TRBV12-4 and TRBJ2-1, with D tentatively TRBD1 (5 bases). V gave up 5 bases and J gave up 2 bases, with 7 bases separating them. This CDR3 has 13 residues. CDR3 DNA: TGTGCCAGCAGTCCGGACACCTACAATGAGCAGTTCTTC. Translating it yields CASSPDTYNEQFF.

V is TRBV7-9 and J is TRBJ2-7, with TRBD1 identical over 8 bases. Losses at the gene ends were 1 base for V and 7 bases for J; bases not matched to a gene: 6. CDR1 is SEHNR, CDR2 FQNEAQ, per germline (reference sequence). The CDR3 has 14 amino acids. The chain's CDR3 is CASSLGDRPLEQYF. The CDR3 DNA follows: TGTGCCAGCAGCTTAGGGGACAGGCCTCTAGAGCAGTACTTC.

The V and J genes are TRBV5-1 and TRBJ1-2; no clear D gene. V lost 0 bases and J 4 bases, leaving 13 bases between the germline ends. The CDR3 contains 15 residues. Germline CDR1 SGHRS, CDR2 YFSETQ. CDR3 amino acids: CASSLDDRVGYGYTF. The CDR3 DNA follows: TGCGCCAGCAGCTTGGACGATAGGGTGGGCTATGGCTACACCTTC.